This TCR beta chain appears in the sequencing data of a study of radiotherapy plus CTLA-4 blockade in lung cancer (dated by TCRdb to 2016 to 2018). Regarding the research as a whole: Objective responses were observed in 15% to 20% of enrolled patients, and disease control was achieved in 31%. Overall study results and their limits: The strongest predictors of response, as reported, were early dynamic changes in blood T cell clones along with a rise in serum interferon-beta after radiation. After treatment with radiotherapy and ipilimumab, TCR clones that came from tumors expanded in the peripheral blood.

Note on this clone: It has no known antigen specificity. No base-level quality is on record; no much larger clone is a single base apart.

The library came from the immunoSEQ multiplex PCR assay. Imported from immuneACCESS, the table was reduced by TCRdb to in-frame sequences with V and J called. These copies leave out some clones; in studies compared against another copy, an unresolved V gene accounts for under half, and the cause of the remainder is not known. The sample table shows 40,000 to 60,000 clones, and 82% are seen once. The top ten hold about 3.3% of the sample. The study tested focal radiation therapy combined with CTLA-4 blockade (ipilimumab) in patients with chemo-refractory metastatic non-small-cell lung cancer. The sequenced sample was peripheral blood, obtained from a patient treated with radiotherapy plus ipilimumab. The clonotype comes from a human donor with non-small cell lung cancer who had stable disease on radiotherapy plus ipilimumab.

CDR3 loop: CASSPSESGTSYNEQFF. In nucleotides, the sequence is TGTGCCAGCAGCCCCTCGGAGAGCGGGACCTCCTACAATGAGCAGTTCTTC. The chain is assembled from TRBV14 and TRBJ2-1; TRBD2 fits 7 bases in the junction. Including the terminal cysteine and phenylalanine, the CDR3 comprises 17 residues. This entry keeps only the CDR3 DNA: 51 bases, framed from base 1. The CDR1 and CDR2 encoded by the germline V gene are SGHDN and FVKESK. Trimmed from V: 4 bases; trimmed from J: 0 bases; junction bases lacking a gene match: 9.